This passage covers 28 T cell receptor beta chains from one sample sequenced in a study of neurological immune-mediated disorders. Using its own MiXCR run on the 5' RACE reads, TCRdb lists one record per CDR3 protein. The data show 39,000 or so distinct CDR3 sequences, more than 2% seen once. The sample was PBMCs. These receptors all come from a man younger than 45 with multiple sclerosis.

This clonotype has ten or more counts. CDR3: CASSQRLAGGSVDTQYF. CDR3 nucleotides: TGCGCCAGCAGCCAGCGACTAGCGGGGGGGAGCGTTGATACGCAGTATTTT. The chain joins TRBV4-1 to TRBJ2-3; 14 bases agree with TRBD2. Germline CDR1 is MGHRA and CDR2 is YSYEKL. V shed 3 bases and J 6 bases; nucleotides not matched to a gene: 8. The CDR3 is 17 amino acids.

This clonotype has ten or more counts. J is TRBJ1-4 and V is TRBV5-1, with TRBD1 matching 7 bases. The J segment lost 6 bases and the V segment lost 6 bases, leaving 11 bases of the junction unmatched. Germline V lookup: CDR1 SGHRS, CDR2 YFSETQ. CDR3 length equals 15 residues. The DNA of the CDR3 is TGCGCCAGCACGGAGTCAGGGACAGCGGATGAAAAACTGTTTTTT. Protein product: CASTESGTADEKLFF.

This clonotype has at least ten counts. This chain connects TRBV5-1 to TRBJ2-7; D is undetermined. V gave up 4 bases and J gave up 4 bases, with 9 bases separating them. CDR1 and CDR2 from the germline V gene are SGHRS and YFSETQ. The CDR3 covers 12 residues. CDR3 amino acids: CASSKKGYEQYF. CDR3 nucleotides: TGCGCCAGCAGCAAAAAGGGTTACGAGCAGTACTTC.

In this sample, this clonotype turned up many times. V usage is TRBV7-2 and J usage is TRBJ2-3; a weak D match, TRBD1 (5 bases). The CDR3 covers 14 residues. Trimming left V 5 bases short and J 0 bases short, with 9 bases between. CDR1 and CDR2 (germline): SGHTA, FQGNSA. CDR3 residues: CASSRTTSTDTQYF. CDR3 nucleotide sequence: TGTGCCAGCAGCCGGACAACTAGCACAGATACGCAGTATTTT.

This clonotype was observed at least ten times. This chain joins TRBV12-3 or TRBV12-4 and TRBJ2-2, with a tentative D call TRBD2 (6 bases). There are 15 residues in the CDR3. The V end was cut by 3 bases, the J end by 6 bases, with 14 bases between. Here the CDR3 DNA reads TGTGCCAGCAGTTTTTTGCGGGGCGGAGCCGGGGAGCTGTTTTTT. Translated: CASSFLRGGAGELFF.

This clonotype was counted ten times or more. This chain links TRBV20-1 with TRBJ2-1, with a possible D match to TRBD2 (6 bases). Trimming took off 6 bases at V and 7 bases at J, with 25 bases between the two ends. Germline CDR1 DFQATT, CDR2 SNEGSKA (reference sequence). This CDR3 has 16 amino acids. The CDR3 here is CSAPPPTRTVVNEQFF. Written as DNA, the CDR3 is TGCAGTGCGCCCCCCCCGACTAGGACGGTGGTGAATGAGCAGTTCTTC.

This clonotype was detected ten times or more. The chain is built from TRBV4-2 and TRBJ1-4; 12 bases align to TRBD1. CDR3 length: 16 residues. Germline V lookup: CDR1 LGHNA, CDR2 YNFKEQ. Trimming cost V 1 base and J 8 bases; bases outside gene matches: 5. The CDR3 DNA is TGTGCCAGCAGCCAAGGTTCGGGGACAGGGGGCGAAAAACTGTTTTTT. The encoded protein is CASSQGSGTGGEKLFF.

This clonotype has a count of ten or more. The chain employs TRBV7-6 and TRBJ1-6; D is unclear. Germline V lookup: CDR1 SGHVS, CDR2 FNYEAQ. The CDR3 consists of 16 residues. V was clipped by 2 bases and J by 1 base, with 9 bases between them. DNA for the CDR3: TGTGCCAGCAGCTTAAATGAGCTTTCCTATAATTCACCCCTCCACTTT. Its protein is CASSLNELSYNSPLHF.

This clonotype was seen ten or more times. The J gene is TRBJ2-7, the V gene TRBV5-1, with D perhaps TRBD1 (5 bases). Trimming left V 5 bases short and J 0 bases short, with 18 bases between. The CDR3 has 16 residues. CDR1 and CDR2 (germline): SGHRS, YFSETQ. Here the CDR3 reads CASSSTQGPRSYEQYF. The DNA for the CDR3 is TGCGCCAGCAGTTCCACTCAGGGCCCCCGCTCCTACGAGCAGTACTTC.

The chain carries TRBV10-2 and TRBJ1-1; D perhaps matches TRBD1 (5 bases). CDR1 is WSHSY, CDR2 SAAADI, per germline. CDR3 length equals 17 residues. The V end lost 5 bases, the J end lost 1 base, and 20 bases lay between the germline ends. CDR3: CASSFFIRGQGNTEAFF. Here the CDR3 DNA reads TGCGCCAGCAGTTTCTTTATTCGTGGGCAGGGGAACACTGAAGCTTTCTTT.

This clonotype was seen ten or more times. The V gene is TRBV20-1, the J gene TRBJ2-2; 11 bases match TRBD2. The CDR3 is 19 residues long. Germline loops: CDR1 DFQATT, CDR2 SNEGSKA (reference sequence). The V and J ends lost 3 bases and 1 base, in that order; junction bases with no gene match: 13. CDR3 residues: CSARGISGREVKNTGELFF. The CDR3 region has the DNA TGCAGTGCTAGGGGAATTAGCGGGAGGGAAGTTAAGAACACCGGGGAGCTGTTTTTT.

This clonotype appeared many times. The chain links TRBV19 to TRBJ1-5, with 9 bases that match TRBD1. CDR1 and CDR2 (germline): LNHDA, SQIVND (reference sequence). CDR3 length: 16 residues. The junction had 10 bases not matched to a gene; V was cut back by 7 bases and J by 3 bases. Here the CDR3 DNA reads TGTGCCAGTACCGCACTCGACAGGGGGTTCAATCAGCCCCAGCATTTT. Amino acids: CASTALDRGFNQPQHF.

In its sample, this clonotype was seen many times. The chain recombines TRBV7-3 with TRBJ1-1; unclear D gene. Germline-derived CDR1 and CDR2 are SGHTA and FQGTGA. The ends were cut back, 3 bases at V and 1 base at J, with 9 bases in the middle. The CDR3 sequence is 14 residues long. The CDR3 DNA reads TGTGCCAGCAGCTTGACGGGAACGAACACTGAAGCTTTCTTT. Its protein product is CASSLTGTNTEAFF.

This clonotype showed up many times. The V gene is TRBV7-9, the J gene TRBJ2-1; a weak D match, TRBD2 (6 bases). This CDR3 spans 15 amino acids. Trimming removed 5 bases at V and 12 bases at J, with 23 bases between. Per the germline V gene, CDR1 is SEHNR and CDR2 is FQNEAQ (reference sequence). The CDR3 region is CASSTGLAAKSPQFF. The CDR3 DNA is TGTGCCAGCAGCACGGGACTGGCGGCCAAGTCCCCGCAGTTCTTC.

In this sample, this clonotype turned up many times. The rearrangement joins TRBV20-1 to TRBJ2-1; TRBD2 matches at 7 bases. J lost 1 base, V lost 6 bases, and 9 bases had no gene match. Germline-derived CDR1 and CDR2 are DFQATT and SNEGSKA (reference sequence). CDR3 length: 15 amino acids. The CDR3 region is CSAVGREQSYNEQFF. CDR3 nucleotides: TGCAGTGCGGTGGGGCGGGAGCAGTCCTACAATGAGCAGTTCTTC.

This clonotype was recorded at least ten times. This sequence joins TRBV20-1 and TRBJ2-3; D unresolved. Germline values: CDR1 DFQATT, CDR2 SNEGSKA (reference sequence). The V and J ends lost 4 bases and 4 bases respectively, with 9 bases between them. The CDR3 sequence is 12 residues long. The CDR3 DNA follows: TGCAGTGCTATGTGGGATGCAGATACGCAGTATTTT. Translated: CSAMWDADTQYF.

The rearrangement uses TRBV6-8 and TRBJ2-1; 9 nucleotides agree with TRBD1. The CDR3 runs to 20 residues. After removal of 6 bases from V and 7 bases from J, the junction contained 25 bases not matched to a gene. The germline gives CDR1 MNHGY, CDR2 SAAAGT. CDR3 sequence: CASSLQGTPPRTGVKNEQFF. CDR3 bases: TGTGCCAGCAGCCTGCAAGGCACCCCACCCCGGACAGGGGTGAAGAATGAGCAGTTCTTC.

This clonotype was picked up many times. This chain connects TRBV4-3 to TRBJ2-2, with no clear D. This CDR3 spans 15 amino acids. Trimming left V 4 bases short and J 1 base short, with 10 bases between. Germline CDR1 is LGHNA and CDR2 is YSLEER. CDR3 DNA sequence: TGCGCCAGCAGCCGCGAAATTAGGAACACCGGGGAGCTGTTTTTT. Its translation: CASSREIRNTGELFF.

This clonotype was detected ten times or more. The CDR3: CASSLTQGVGTDTQYF. The CDR3 DNA follows: TGTGCCAGCAGCTTAACGCAGGGGGTGGGCACAGATACGCAGTATTTT. The V and J genes are TRBV7-6 and TRBJ2-3, with 7 positions matching TRBD1. The germline V gene encodes CDR1 SGHVS and CDR2 FNYEAQ. Trimming took 2 bases from V and 1 from J; bases not matched to a gene: 6. The CDR3 has 16 amino acids.

This clonotype was found many times. The chain joins TRBV15 to TRBJ2-1; D ambiguous. Germline lookup yields CDR1 LNHNV and CDR2 YYDKDF (reference sequence). The ends were cut back, 6 bases at V and 2 bases at J, with 8 bases in the middle. This CDR3 has 13 amino acids. DNA of the CDR3: TGTGCCACCAGTTCGGATACCTACAATGAGCAGTTCTTC. Protein product: CATSSDTYNEQFF.

This clonotype has more than one count but fewer than ten. The V call is TRBV18, the J call TRBJ1-4; D remains unclear. The V end lost 1 base, the J end lost 7 bases, and 16 bases lay between the germline ends. The V gene's germline CDR1 is KGHSH and CDR2 LQKENI. The CDR3 totals 16 residues. CDR3 amino acids: CASSPLLGQTGEKLFF. The CDR3 DNA reads as TGTGCCAGCTCACCACTCTTGGGTCAGACGGGTGAAAAACTGTTTTTT.

Many counts were recorded for this clonotype. The chain couples TRBV5-1 to TRBJ2-7, with 9 bases matching TRBD1. The germline gives CDR1 SGHRS, CDR2 YFSETQ. Trimming cost V 4 bases and J 2 bases; bases outside gene matches: 7. The CDR3 extends over 15 amino acids. The CDR3 protein is CASSPRQGGPYEQYF. DNA of the CDR3: TGCGCCAGCAGCCCTCGACAGGGGGGGCCCTACGAGCAGTACTTC.

This clonotype was picked up many times. The V and J genes are TRBV11-2 and TRBJ2-7; weak D call: TRBD2 (5 bases). CDR3 length: 15 amino acids. Trimming cost V 1 base and J 2 bases, with 12 bases left between them. Germline V gives CDR1 SGHAT, CDR2 FQNNGV. For the CDR3, the DNA is TGTGCCAGCAGCTTAGTAGGACTGGAAGCCTACGAGCAGTACTTC. Its translation: CASSLVGLEAYEQYF.

This clonotype was seen at least ten times. The chain carries TRBV12-3 or TRBV12-4 and TRBJ1-3, with 7 bases fitting TRBD1. This CDR3 is built from 13 residues. The junction had 4 bases not matched to a gene; V was cut back by 7 bases and J by 4 bases. As DNA, the CDR3 is TGTGCCAGCAAACAGGGGAACGGAAACACCATATATTTT. Translated, it gives CASKQGNGNTIYF.

This clonotype was counted only a few times. This sequence may be a read error, since a much larger clone differs from it by one base. This chain uses TRBV5-8 with TRBJ1-5; D might be TRBD1 (5 bases). The CDR3 is 14 residues long. The germline V gene has CDR1 SGHTS and CDR2 YDEGEE. CDR3 amino acids: CVSSLGTGNQPQHF. In DNA, the CDR3 is TGTGTCAGCAGCCTGGGGACGGGAAATCAGCCCCAGCATTTT.

This clonotype appeared many times. The gene calls are TRBV7-2 and TRBJ1-5; D is possibly TRBD1 (6 bases). Trimming removed 5 bases at V and 7 bases at J, with 15 bases between. Per the germline V gene, CDR1 is SGHTA and CDR2 is FQGNSA. The CDR3 has 14 amino acids. The CDR3 loop is CASSLNRDRQPQHF. CDR3 nucleotide sequence: TGTGCCAGCAGCCTAAACAGGGATCGCCAGCCCCAGCATTTT.

In its sample, this clonotype was seen many times. V gene TRBV12-3 or TRBV12-4 combines with J gene TRBJ2-1; 8 bases are a match to TRBD1. This CDR3 spans 13 amino acids. The V and J ends lost 6 bases and 6 bases, in that order; junction bases with no gene match: 4. DNA for the CDR3: TGTGCCAGCAGATCCACAGGGGGCAATGAGCAGTTCTTC. Its translation: CASRSTGGNEQFF.

Of note for this clonotype: This clone may be a read error of a much larger clone one base away. The conserved phenylalanine or tryptophan is not found at the CDR3 terminus, so this likely reflects a read error. The chain recombines TRBV6-5 with TRBJ2-1, with D perhaps being TRBD1 or TRBD2 (5 bases each). The CDR3 has 15 residues. Trimming pared 5 bases from V and 5 bases from J, leaving 16 bases between. Germline CDR1 reads MNHEY; CDR2 reads SVGAGI. The CDR3 is CASSRLVTGHNEQFC. The CDR3 DNA sequence: TGTGCCAGCAGTCGATTGGTCACGGGACACAATGAGCAGTTCTGC.